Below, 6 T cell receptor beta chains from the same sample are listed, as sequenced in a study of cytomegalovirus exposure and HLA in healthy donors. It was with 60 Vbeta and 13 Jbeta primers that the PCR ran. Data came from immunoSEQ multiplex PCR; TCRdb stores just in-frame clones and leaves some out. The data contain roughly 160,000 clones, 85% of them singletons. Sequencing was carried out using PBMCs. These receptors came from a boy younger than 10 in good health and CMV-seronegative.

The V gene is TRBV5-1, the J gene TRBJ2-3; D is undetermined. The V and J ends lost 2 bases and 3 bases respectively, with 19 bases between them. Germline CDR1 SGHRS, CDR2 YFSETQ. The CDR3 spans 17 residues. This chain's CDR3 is CASSFAPTMAKTDTQYF. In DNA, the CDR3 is TGCGCCAGCAGCTTCGCCCCAACTATGGCGAAAACAGATACGCAGTATTTT.

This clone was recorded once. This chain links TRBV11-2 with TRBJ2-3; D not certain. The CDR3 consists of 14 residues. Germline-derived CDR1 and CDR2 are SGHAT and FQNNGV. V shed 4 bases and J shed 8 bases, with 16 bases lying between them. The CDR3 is CASSSAKERGTQYF. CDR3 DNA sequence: TGTGCCAGCAGCTCCGCGAAGGAGCGAGGTACGCAGTATTTT.

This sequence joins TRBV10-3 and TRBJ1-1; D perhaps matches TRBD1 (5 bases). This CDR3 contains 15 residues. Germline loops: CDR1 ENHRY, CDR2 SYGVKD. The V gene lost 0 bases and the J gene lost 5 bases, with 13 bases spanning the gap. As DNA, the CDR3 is TGTGCCATCAGTGAGTCTGGCAGGGTGGGGACTGAAGCTTTCTTT. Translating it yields CAISESGRVGTEAFF.

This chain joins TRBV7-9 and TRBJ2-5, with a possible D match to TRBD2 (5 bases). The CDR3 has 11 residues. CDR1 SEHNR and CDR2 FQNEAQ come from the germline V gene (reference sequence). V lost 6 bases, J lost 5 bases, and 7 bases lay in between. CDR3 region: CASRSGETQYF. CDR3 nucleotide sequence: TGTGCCAGCAGGTCGGGGGAGACCCAGTACTTC.

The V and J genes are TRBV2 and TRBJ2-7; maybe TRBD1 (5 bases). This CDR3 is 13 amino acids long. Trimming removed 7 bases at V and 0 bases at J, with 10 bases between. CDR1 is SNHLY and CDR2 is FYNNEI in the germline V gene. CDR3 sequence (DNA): TGTGCCAGCACAGGGCTCATCTCCTACGAGCAGTACTTC. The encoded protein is CASTGLISYEQYF.

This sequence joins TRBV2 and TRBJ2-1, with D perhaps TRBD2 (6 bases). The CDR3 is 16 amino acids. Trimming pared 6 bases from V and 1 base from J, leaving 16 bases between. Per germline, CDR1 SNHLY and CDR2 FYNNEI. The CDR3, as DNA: TGTGCCAGCAGCGGTAGCGGTTCGCCGTCCTACAATGAGCAGTTCTTC. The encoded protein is CASSGSGSPSYNEQFF. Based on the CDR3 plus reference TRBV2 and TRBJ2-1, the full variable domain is EPEVTQTPSHQVTQMGQEVILRCVPISNHLYFYWYRQILGQKVEFLVSFYNNEISEKSEIFDDQFSVERPDGSNFTLKIRSTKLEDSAMYFCASSGSGSPSYNEQFFGPGTRLTVL.